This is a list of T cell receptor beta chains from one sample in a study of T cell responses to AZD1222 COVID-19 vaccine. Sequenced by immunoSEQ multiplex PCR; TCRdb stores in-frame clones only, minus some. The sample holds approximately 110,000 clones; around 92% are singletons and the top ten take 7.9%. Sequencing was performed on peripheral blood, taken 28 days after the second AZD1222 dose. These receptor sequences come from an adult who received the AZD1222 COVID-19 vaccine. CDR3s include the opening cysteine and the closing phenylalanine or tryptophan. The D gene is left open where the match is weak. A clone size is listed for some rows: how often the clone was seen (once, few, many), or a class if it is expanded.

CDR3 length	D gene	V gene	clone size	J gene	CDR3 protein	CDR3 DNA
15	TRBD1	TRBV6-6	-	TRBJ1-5	CASKKDRVDDQPQHF	TGTGCCAGCAAAAAAGACAGGGTTGACGATCAGCCCCAGCATTTT
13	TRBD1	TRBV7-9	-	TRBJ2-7	CASSLGQGNEQYF	TGTGCCAGCAGCCTGGGACAGGGAAACGAGCAGTACTTC
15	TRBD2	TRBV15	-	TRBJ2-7	CATSRGGRALYEQYF	TGTGCCACCAGCAGAGGAGGGAGGGCCCTCTACGAGCAGTACTTC
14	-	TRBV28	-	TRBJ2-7	CASSSREVTYEQYF	TGTGCCAGCAGTTCCCGAGAGGTAACCTACGAGCAGTACTTC
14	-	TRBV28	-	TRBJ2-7	CASSLWGQGGEQYF	TGTGCCAGCAGTTTATGGGGCCAAGGAGGCGAGCAGTACTTC
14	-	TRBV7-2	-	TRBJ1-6	CASSAFEGNAPLHF	TGTGCCAGCAGCGCCTTTGAGGGGAATGCACCCCTCCACTTT
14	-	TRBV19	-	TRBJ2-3	CASSIVGSTDTQYF	TGTGCCAGTAGTATTGTTGGGTCCACAGATACGCAGTATTTT
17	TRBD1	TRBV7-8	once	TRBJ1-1	CASSLHPGTGSNTEAFF	TGTGCCAGCAGTCTCCATCCCGGGACAGGGAGTAACACTGAAGCTTTCTTT
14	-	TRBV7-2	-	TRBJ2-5	CASSLVSGTETQYF	TGTGCCAGCAGCTTAGTCTCAGGAACAGAGACCCAGTACTTC
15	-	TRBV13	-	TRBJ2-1	CASSPDLSSYNEQFF	TGTGCCAGCAGTCCGGACCTGAGCTCCTACAATGAGCAGTTCTTC
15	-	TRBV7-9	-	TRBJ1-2	CASSSREGSRYGYTF	TGTGCCAGCAGCTCCCGTGAAGGGTCCCGATATGGCTACACCTTC
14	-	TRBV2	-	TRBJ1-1	CASTKQGPNTEAFF	TGTGCCAGCACTAAACAGGGTCCGAACACTGAAGCTTTCTTT
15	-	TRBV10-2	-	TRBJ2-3	CASSEGVRFPDTQYF	TGCGCCAGCAGTGAAGGGGTTCGGTTTCCAGATACGCAGTATTTT
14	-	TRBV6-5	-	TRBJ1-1	CASSYGSRNTEAFF	TGTGCCAGCAGTTACGGGTCCAGGAACACTGAAGCTTTCTTT
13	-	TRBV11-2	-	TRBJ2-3	CASTVAVTDTQYF	TGTGCCAGCACCGTAGCGGTCACAGATACGCAGTATTTT
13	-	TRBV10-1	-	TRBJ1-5	CASSLTRDQPQHF	TGCGCCAGCAGCCTGACCCGGGATCAGCCCCAGCATTTT
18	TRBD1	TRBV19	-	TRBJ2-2	CASSTPLGTGRSDGELFF	TGTGCCAGTAGTACTCCCTTGGGGACAGGGAGGAGTGACGGGGAGCTGTTTTTT
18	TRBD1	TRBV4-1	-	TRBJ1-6	CASSQDVDRGDLIHPLHF	TGCGCCAGCAGCCAAGATGTTGACAGGGGTGACCTAATTCATCCCCTCCACTTT
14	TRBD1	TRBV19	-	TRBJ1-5	CASSGQGPNQPQHF	TGTGCCAGTAGTGGACAGGGACCCAATCAGCCCCAGCATTTT
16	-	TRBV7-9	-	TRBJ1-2	CASSPVDTGGQHRYTF	TGTGCCAGCAGCCCCGTGGACACTGGAGGCCAACACCGCTACACCTTC
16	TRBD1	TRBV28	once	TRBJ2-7	CASSFPRTGGSYEQYF	TGTGCCAGCAGTTTTCCCCGGACAGGGGGTAGCTACGAGCAGTACTTC
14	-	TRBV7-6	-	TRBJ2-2	CASSLAMDTGELFF	TGTGCCAGCAGCTTAGCTATGGACACCGGGGAGCTGTTTTTT
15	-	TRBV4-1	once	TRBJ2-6	CASQSPRSGANVLTF	TGCGCCAGCCAATCCCCCCGCTCTGGGGCCAACGTCCTGACTTTC
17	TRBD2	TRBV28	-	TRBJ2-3	CASSLWTSGYRTDTQYF	TGTGCCAGCAGTTTATGGACTAGCGGCTACCGCACAGATACGCAGTATTTT
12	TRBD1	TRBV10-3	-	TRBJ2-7	CAIKGQGNEQYF	TGTGCCATCAAAGGACAGGGGAACGAGCAGTACTTC
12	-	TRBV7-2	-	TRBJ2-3	CASSGATDTQYF	TGTGCCAGCAGCGGAGCCACAGATACGCAGTATTTT
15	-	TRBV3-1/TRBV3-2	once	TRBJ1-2	CASSQASSDNYGYTF	TGTGCCAGCAGCCAAGCCAGTTCCGATAACTATGGCTACACCTTC
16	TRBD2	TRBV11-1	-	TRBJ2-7	CASSLSSGSPYYEQYF	TGTGCCAGCAGCTTATCTAGCGGGAGCCCCTACTACGAGCAGTACTTC
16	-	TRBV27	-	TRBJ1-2	CASSLSGGRPNYGYTF	TGTGCCAGCAGTTTATCCGGGGGACGGCCTAACTATGGCTACACCTTC
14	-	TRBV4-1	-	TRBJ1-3	CASSHLLPGNTIYF	TGCGCCAGCAGCCATCTTCTACCTGGAAACACCATATATTTT
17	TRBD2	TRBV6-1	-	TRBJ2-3	CASSGRLGTSGGDTQYF	TGTGCCAGCAGTGGACGGTTAGGGACTAGCGGAGGAGATACGCAGTATTTT
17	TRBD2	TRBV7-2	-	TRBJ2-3	CASSLAGPSGGTDTQYF	TGTGCCAGCAGCTTAGCGGGGCCTAGCGGGGGCACAGATACGCAGTATTTT
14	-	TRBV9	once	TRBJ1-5	CASSRDPLNQPQHF	TGTGCCAGCAGCAGAGACCCCCTGAATCAGCCCCAGCATTTT
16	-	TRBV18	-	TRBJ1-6	CASSPDSVLNNSPLHF	TGTGCCAGCTCACCAGATTCTGTTTTAAACAATTCACCCCTCCACTTT
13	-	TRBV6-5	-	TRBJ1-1	CASRNGLNTEAFF	TGTGCCAGCAGAAACGGCCTTAACACTGAAGCTTTCTTT
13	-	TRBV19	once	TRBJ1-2	CASSRGGNYGYTF	TGTGCCTCCAGCCGTGGGGGCAACTATGGCTACACCTTC
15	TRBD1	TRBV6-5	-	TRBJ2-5	CASTKGQMEKETQYF	TGTGCCAGCACCAAGGGACAGATGGAAAAAGAGACCCAGTACTTC
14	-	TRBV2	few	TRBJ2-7	CASIGTLVSYEQYF	TGTGCCAGCATCGGGACTCTCGTCTCCTACGAGCAGTACTTC
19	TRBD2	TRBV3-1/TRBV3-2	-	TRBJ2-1	CASSSGHPWRERNPDEQFF	TGTGCCAGCAGCAGCGGCCACCCGTGGCGGGAGCGGAACCCCGATGAGCAGTTCTTC
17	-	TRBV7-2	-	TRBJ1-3	CASSLVGSGHPGNTIYF	TGTGCCAGCAGCTTAGTCGGGTCAGGTCACCCTGGAAACACCATATATTTT
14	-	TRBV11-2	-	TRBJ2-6	CASSPSSGANVLTF	TGTGCCAGCAGCCCCAGCTCTGGGGCCAACGTCCTGACTTTC
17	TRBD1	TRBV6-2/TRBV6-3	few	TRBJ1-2	CASSYPPTKTGDYGYTF	TGTGCCAGCAGTTACCCCCCTACGAAGACAGGGGACTATGGCTACACCTTC
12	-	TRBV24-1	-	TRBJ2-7	CATSDLGYEQYF	TGTGCCACCAGTGATTTGGGTTACGAGCAGTACTTC
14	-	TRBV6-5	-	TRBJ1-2	CASSYRSTNYGYTF	TGTGCCAGCAGTTACAGGTCCACTAACTATGGCTACACCTTC
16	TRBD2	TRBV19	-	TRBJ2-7	CASSISSGLAGYEQYF	TGTGCCAGTAGTATCAGTTCTGGTTTAGCGGGATACGAGCAGTACTTC
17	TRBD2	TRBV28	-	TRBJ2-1	CAGPPRAPGLAGFEQFF	TGTGCCGGCCCGCCTAGGGCCCCGGGACTAGCGGGATTTGAGCAGTTCTTC
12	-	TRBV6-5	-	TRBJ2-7	CASARVGYEQYF	TGTGCCAGCGCCCGGGTGGGCTACGAGCAGTACTTC
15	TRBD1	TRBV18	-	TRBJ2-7	CASSPSTGVWVEQYF	TGTGCCAGCTCACCAAGTACAGGGGTGTGGGTCGAGCAGTACTTC
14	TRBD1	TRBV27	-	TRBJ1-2	CASSPRGQDYGYTF	TGTGCCAGCAGTCCCAGGGGGCAGGACTATGGCTACACCTTC
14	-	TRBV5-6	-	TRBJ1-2	CASSLGWRGYGYTF	TGTGCCAGCAGCTTGGGGTGGAGGGGCTATGGCTACACCTTC
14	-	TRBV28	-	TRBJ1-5	CASSPPAGYQPQHF	TGTGCCAGCAGTCCCCCCGCAGGTTATCAGCCCCAGCATTTT
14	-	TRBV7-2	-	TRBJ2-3	CASSFAHSTDTQYF	TGTGCCAGCAGCTTTGCCCACAGCACAGATACGCAGTATTTT
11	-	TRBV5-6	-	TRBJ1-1	CASERNTEAFF	TGTGCCAGCGAACGTAACACTGAAGCTTTCTTT
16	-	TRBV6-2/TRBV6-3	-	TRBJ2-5	CASSPNRGRSQETQYF	TGTGCCAGCAGCCCTAATAGGGGACGGAGCCAAGAGACCCAGTACTTC